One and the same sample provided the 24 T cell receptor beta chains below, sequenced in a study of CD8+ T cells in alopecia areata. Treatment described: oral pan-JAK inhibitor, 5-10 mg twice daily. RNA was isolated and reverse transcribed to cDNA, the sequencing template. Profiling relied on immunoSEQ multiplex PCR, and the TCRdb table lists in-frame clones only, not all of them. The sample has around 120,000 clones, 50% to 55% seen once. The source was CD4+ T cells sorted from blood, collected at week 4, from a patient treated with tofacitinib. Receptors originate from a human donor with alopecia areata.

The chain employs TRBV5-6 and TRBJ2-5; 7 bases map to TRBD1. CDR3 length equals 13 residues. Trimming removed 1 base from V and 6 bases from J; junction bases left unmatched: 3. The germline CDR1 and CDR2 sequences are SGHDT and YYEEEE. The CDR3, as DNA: TGTGCCAGCAGCTTGAAGGGGGCAAAGACCCAGTACTTC. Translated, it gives CASSLKGAKTQYF.

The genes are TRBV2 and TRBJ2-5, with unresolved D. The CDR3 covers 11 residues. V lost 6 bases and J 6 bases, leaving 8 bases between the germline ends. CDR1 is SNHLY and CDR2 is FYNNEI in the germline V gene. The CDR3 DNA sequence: TGTGCCAGCAGCCTAGATCAGACCCAGTACTTC. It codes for CASSLDQTQYF.

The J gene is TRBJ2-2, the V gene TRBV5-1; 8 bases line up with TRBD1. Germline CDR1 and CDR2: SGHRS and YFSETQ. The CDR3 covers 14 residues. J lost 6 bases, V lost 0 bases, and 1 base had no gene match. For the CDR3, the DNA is TGCGCCAGCAGCTTGGCGACAGGGGCCGGGGAGCTGTTTTTT. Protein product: CASSLATGAGELFF.

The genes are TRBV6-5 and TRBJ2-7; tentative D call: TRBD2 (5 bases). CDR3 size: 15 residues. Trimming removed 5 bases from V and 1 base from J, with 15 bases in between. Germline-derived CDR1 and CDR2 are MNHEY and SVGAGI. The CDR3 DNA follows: TGTGCCAGCAGTCACGGATTCACGGGGTCCTACGAGCAGTACTTC. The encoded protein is CASSHGFTGSYEQYF.

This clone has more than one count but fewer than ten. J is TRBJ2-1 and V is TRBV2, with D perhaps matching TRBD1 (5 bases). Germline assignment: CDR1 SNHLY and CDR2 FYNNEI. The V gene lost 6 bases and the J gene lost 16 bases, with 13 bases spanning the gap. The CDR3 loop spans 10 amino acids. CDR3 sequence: CASRETVVFF. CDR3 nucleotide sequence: TGTGCCAGCAGGGAGACAGTCGTTTTCTTC. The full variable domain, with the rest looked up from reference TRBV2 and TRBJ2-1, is EPEVTQTPSHQVTQMGQEVILRCVPISNHLYFYWYRQILGQKVEFLVSFYNNEISEKSEIFDDQFSVERPDGSNFTLKIRSTKLEDSAMYFCASRETVVFFGPGTRLTVL.

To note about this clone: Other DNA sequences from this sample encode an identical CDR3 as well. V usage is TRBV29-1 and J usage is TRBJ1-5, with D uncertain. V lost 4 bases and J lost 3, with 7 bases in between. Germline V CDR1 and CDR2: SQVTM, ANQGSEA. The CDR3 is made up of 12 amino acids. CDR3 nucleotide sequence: TGCAGCGTTGTGGGTGACAATCAGCCCCAGCATTTT. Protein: CSVVGDNQPQHF.

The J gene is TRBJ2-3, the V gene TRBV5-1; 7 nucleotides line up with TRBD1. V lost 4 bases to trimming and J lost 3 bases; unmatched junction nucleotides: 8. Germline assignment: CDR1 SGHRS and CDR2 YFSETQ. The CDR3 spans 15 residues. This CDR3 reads CASSPRDRVTDTQYF. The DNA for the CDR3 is TGCGCCAGCAGCCCTCGAGACAGGGTAACAGATACGCAGTATTTT.

CDR3 region: CASSSRTGFNEQFF. CDR3 bases: TGTGCCAGCAGCTCCCGGACAGGGTTCAATGAGCAGTTCTTC. This rearrangement joins TRBV5-4 to TRBJ2-1; 8 positions agree with TRBD1. V was pared by 3 bases and J by 6 bases, with 5 bases of the junction left unmatched. Per germline, CDR1 SGHNT and CDR2 YYREEE (reference sequence). The CDR3 consists of 14 residues. Filled out from reference TRBV5-4 and TRBJ2-1, the complete variable domain reads ETGVTQSPTHLIKTRGQQVTLRCSSQSGHNTVSWYQQALGQGPQFIFQYYREEENGRGNFPPRFSGLQFPNYSSELNVNALELDDSALYLCASSSRTGFNEQFFGPGTRLTVL.

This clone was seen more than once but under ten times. The CDR3 nucleotides are TGTGCCTGGAGTCTGAATTACAATGAGCAGTTCTTC. Translated: CAWSLNYNEQFF. This chain connects TRBV30 to TRBJ2-1; no reliable D call. This CDR3 is 12 amino acids long. CDR1 GTSNPN and CDR2 SVGIG come from the germline V gene (reference sequence). V lost 2 bases and J 4 bases, leaving 6 bases between the germline ends.

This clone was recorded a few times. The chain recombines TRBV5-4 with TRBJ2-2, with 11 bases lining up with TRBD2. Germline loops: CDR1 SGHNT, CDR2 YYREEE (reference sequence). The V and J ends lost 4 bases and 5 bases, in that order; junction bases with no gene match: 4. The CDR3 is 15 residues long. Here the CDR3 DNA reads TGTGCCAGCAGCCCCGGGACTAGCGGAACCGGGGAGCTGTTTTTT. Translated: CASSPGTSGTGELFF.

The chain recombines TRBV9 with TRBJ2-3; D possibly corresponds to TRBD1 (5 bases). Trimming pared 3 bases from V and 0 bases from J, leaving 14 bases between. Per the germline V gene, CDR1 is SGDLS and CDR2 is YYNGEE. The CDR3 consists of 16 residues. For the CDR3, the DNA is TGTGCCAGCAGCGCCCGACAGATAACTAGCACAGATACGCAGTATTTT. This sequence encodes CASSARQITSTDTQYF. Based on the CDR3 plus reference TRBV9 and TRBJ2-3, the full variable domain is DSGVTQTPKHLITATGQRVTLRCSPRSGDLSVYWYQQSLDQGLQFLIQYYNGEERAKGNILERFSAQQFPDLHSELNLSSLELGDSALYFCASSARQITSTDTQYFGPGTRLTVL.

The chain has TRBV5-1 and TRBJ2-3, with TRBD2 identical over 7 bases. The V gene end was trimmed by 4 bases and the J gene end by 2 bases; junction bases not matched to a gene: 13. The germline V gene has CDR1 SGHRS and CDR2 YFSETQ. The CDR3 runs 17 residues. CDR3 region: CASSLKGRGSYTDTQYF. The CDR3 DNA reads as TGCGCCAGCAGCCTCAAGGGGCGGGGGTCCTACACAGATACGCAGTATTTT.

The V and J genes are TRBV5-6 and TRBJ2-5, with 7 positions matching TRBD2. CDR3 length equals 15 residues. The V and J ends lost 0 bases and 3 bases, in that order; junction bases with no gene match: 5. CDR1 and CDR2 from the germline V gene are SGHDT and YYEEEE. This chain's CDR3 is CASSLVGLAEETQYF. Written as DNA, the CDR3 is TGTGCCAGCAGCTTGGTAGGGCTAGCGGAAGAGACCCAGTACTTC.

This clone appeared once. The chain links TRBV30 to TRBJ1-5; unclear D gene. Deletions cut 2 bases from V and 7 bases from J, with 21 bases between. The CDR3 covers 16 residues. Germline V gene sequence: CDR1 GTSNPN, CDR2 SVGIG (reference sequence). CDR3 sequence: CAWSRSLGPDAQPQHF. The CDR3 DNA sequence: TGTGCCTGGAGTAGAAGTTTAGGGCCAGATGCCCAGCCCCAGCATTTT.

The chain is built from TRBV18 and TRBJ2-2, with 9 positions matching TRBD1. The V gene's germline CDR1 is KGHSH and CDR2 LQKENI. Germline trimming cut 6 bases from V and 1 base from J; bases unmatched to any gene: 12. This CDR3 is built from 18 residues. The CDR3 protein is CASSPWLGQGQNTGELFF. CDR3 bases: TGTGCCAGCTCCCCGTGGTTGGGACAGGGACAGAACACCGGGGAGCTGTTTTTT.

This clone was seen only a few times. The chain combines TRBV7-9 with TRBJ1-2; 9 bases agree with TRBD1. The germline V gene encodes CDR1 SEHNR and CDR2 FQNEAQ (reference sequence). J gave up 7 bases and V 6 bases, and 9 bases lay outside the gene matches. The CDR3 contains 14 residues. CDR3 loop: CASRQTGGIGGYTF. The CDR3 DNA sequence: TGTGCCAGCAGGCAAACAGGGGGCATTGGTGGCTACACCTTC.

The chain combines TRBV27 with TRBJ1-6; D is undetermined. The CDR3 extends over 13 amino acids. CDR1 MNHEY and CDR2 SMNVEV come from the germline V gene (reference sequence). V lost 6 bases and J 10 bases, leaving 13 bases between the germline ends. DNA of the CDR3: TGTGCCAGCAGCCCATCGGGTTTCTCACCCCTCCACTTT. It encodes CASSPSGFSPLHF.

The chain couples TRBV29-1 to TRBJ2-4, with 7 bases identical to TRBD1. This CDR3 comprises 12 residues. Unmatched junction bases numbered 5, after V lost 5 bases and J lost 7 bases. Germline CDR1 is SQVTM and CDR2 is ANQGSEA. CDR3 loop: CSVRTGGNIQYF. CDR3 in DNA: TGCAGCGTTAGGACAGGTGGGAACATTCAGTACTTC.

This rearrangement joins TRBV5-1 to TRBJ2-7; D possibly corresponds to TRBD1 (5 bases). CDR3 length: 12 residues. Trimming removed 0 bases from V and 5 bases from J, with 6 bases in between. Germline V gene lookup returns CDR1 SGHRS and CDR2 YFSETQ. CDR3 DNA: TGCGCCAGCAGCTTGGTGACAGACGAGCAGTACTTC. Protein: CASSLVTDEQYF.

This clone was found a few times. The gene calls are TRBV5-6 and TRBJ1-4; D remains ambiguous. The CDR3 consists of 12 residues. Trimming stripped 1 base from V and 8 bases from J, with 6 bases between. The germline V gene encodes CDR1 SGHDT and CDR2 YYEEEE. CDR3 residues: CASSLYSEKLFF. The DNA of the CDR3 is TGTGCCAGCAGCTTGTACTCGGAAAAACTGTTTTTT.

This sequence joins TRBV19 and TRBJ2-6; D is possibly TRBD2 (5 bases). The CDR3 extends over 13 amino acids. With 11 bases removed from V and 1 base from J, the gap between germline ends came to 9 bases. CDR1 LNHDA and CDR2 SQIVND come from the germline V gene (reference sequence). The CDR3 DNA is TGTGCCGTCGGGGTTTCTGGGGCCAACGTCCTGACTTTC. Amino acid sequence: CAVGVSGANVLTF.

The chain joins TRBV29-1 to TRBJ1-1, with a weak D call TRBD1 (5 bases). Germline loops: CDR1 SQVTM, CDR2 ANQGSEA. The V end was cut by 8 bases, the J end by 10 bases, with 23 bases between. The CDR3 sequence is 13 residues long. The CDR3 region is CSPKGAWARGAFF. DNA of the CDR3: TGCAGCCCCAAAGGGGCCTGGGCCCGAGGAGCTTTCTTT.

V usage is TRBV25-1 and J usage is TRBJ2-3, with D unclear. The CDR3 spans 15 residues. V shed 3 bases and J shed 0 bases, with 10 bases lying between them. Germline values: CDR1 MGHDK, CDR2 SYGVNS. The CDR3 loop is CASSDEATSTDTQYF. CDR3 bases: TGTGCCAGCAGTGACGAAGCGACAAGCACAGATACGCAGTATTTT.

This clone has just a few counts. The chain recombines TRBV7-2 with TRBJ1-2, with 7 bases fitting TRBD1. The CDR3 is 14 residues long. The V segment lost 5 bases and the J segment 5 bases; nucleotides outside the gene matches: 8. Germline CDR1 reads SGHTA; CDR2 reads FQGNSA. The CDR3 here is CASSQVGQTYGYTF. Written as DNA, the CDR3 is TGTGCCAGCAGCCAAGTGGGACAGACGTATGGCTACACCTTC.